This is a list of T cell receptor beta chains from one sample in a study of regulatory T cells in long-lasting Graves disease. TCRdb recomputed calls from the multiplex PCR reads with MiXCR, one row per CDR3 protein. The repertoire holds some 220,000 distinct CDR3 sequences, roughly 20% seen once, with approximately 12% in the top ten. This sample was also put to use in a study of T cells in Graves' hyperthyroidism and ophthalmopathy.

Sequencing used peripheral blood mononuclear cells (PBMCs), obtained at new diagnosis, from a patient treated with antithyroid drugs. The receptor source for this set is a woman aged 30 to 39 with Graves disease. Each CDR3 is given with its conserved first and last residue. The order of the fields is J gene, V gene, clone size, D gene, CDR3 DNA, CDR3 protein. A D gene is named only where the DNA matches it firmly. Size values are once, few and many counts, or a class for expanded clones, and some rows have none.

j_gene: TRBJ1-5; v_gene: TRBV6-2/TRBV6-3; abundance: many; d_gene: TRBD1; CDR3nt: TGTGCCAGCAGTGCCGGGACAGGCAGTGGACAGCCCCAGCATTTT; CDR3aa: CASSAGTGSGQPQHF
j_gene: TRBJ2-5; v_gene: TRBV19; abundance: few; d_gene: TRBD1; CDR3nt: TGTGCCAGTAGCATAGGATGGACAGGTCAAGAGACCCAGTACTTC; CDR3aa: CASSIGWTGQETQYF
j_gene: TRBJ1-2; v_gene: TRBV2; abundance: many; d_gene: TRBD1; CDR3nt: TGTGCCAGCAGGGGGGACAGAGAGGTTCAGGGCTACACCTTC; CDR3aa: CASRGDREVQGYTF
j_gene: TRBJ1-3; v_gene: TRBV28; abundance: NA; d_gene: NA; CDR3nt: TGTGCCAGCAGTTTGGGACCCTACTACACCATATATTTT; CDR3aa: CASSLGPYYTIYF
j_gene: TRBJ1-1; v_gene: TRBV19; abundance: NA; d_gene: TRBD1; CDR3nt: TGTGCCAGTAGTATCCCCCAGGGGGCAGCGGTCGTATCCACTGAAGCTTTCTTT; CDR3aa: CASSIPQGAAVVSTEAFF
j_gene: TRBJ2-7; v_gene: TRBV20-1; abundance: many; d_gene: NA; CDR3nt: TGCAGTGCTAGAGATCGGGTAGGTGGGGGCTACGAGCAGTACTTC; CDR3aa: CSARDRVGGGYEQYF
j_gene: TRBJ1-5; v_gene: TRBV6-5; abundance: many; d_gene: NA; CDR3nt: TGTGCCAGCAGTTCCTCAGGGTACGAGGGGAATCAGCCCCAGCATTTT; CDR3aa: CASSSSGYEGNQPQHF
j_gene: TRBJ1-6; v_gene: TRBV14; abundance: many; d_gene: NA; CDR3nt: TGTGCCAGCAGCCGACTAACTGGAACCTCCTATAATTCACCCCTCCACTTT; CDR3aa: CASSRLTGTSYNSPLHF
j_gene: TRBJ1-1; v_gene: TRBV6-1; abundance: NA; d_gene: NA; CDR3nt: TGTGCCAGCAATCCCACAGGGAGCACTGAAGCTTTCTTT; CDR3aa: CASNPTGSTEAFF
j_gene: TRBJ2-5; v_gene: TRBV6-5; abundance: many; d_gene: TRBD2; CDR3nt: TGTGCCAGCAGTTACGCGACTAGCGGGCGGGAGACCCAGTACTTC; CDR3aa: CASSYATSGRETQYF
j_gene: TRBJ2-2; v_gene: TRBV7-8; abundance: few; d_gene: TRBD2; CDR3nt: TGTGCCAGTAGACTAGCGGGGATCACCGGGGAGCTGTTTTTT; CDR3aa: CASRLAGITGELFF
j_gene: TRBJ2-3; v_gene: TRBV27; abundance: many; d_gene: NA; CDR3nt: TGTGCCAGCAGTTTTACGGGGGGCACAGATACGCAGTATTTT; CDR3aa: CASSFTGGTDTQYF
j_gene: TRBJ2-3; v_gene: TRBV19; abundance: NA; d_gene: NA; CDR3nt: TGTGCCAGTAGTATAGGGACAGCAGGAGATACGCAGTATTTT; CDR3aa: CASSIGTAGDTQYF
j_gene: TRBJ2-2; v_gene: TRBV2; abundance: many; d_gene: TRBD2; CDR3nt: TGTGCCAGCAGTCGACTAGCCCCCGGCACCGGGGAGCTGTTTTTT; CDR3aa: CASSRLAPGTGELFF
j_gene: TRBJ2-5; v_gene: TRBV11-2; abundance: few; d_gene: TRBD2; CDR3nt: TGTGCCAGCAGCTTATTTAGCGGGGGGACCCAGTACTTC; CDR3aa: CASSLFSGGTQYF
j_gene: TRBJ2-7; v_gene: TRBV20-1; abundance: many; d_gene: TRBD2; CDR3nt: TGCAGTGCGCTGATCCGACGGCGAACCGGGACTAGTCCCAACGAGCAGTACTTC; CDR3aa: CSALIRRRTGTSPNEQYF
j_gene: TRBJ1-3; v_gene: TRBV2; abundance: many; d_gene: NA; CDR3nt: TGTGCCAGCAGTGAGCGAGGGGCGGCTGGAAACACCATATATTTT; CDR3aa: CASSERGAAGNTIYF
j_gene: TRBJ1-1; v_gene: TRBV19; abundance: NA; d_gene: NA; CDR3nt: TGTGCCAGTAGTCCCCCCCCCGGCTACACTGAAGCTTTCTTT; CDR3aa: CASSPPPGYTEAFF
j_gene: TRBJ2-2; v_gene: TRBV6-2/TRBV6-3; abundance: NA; d_gene: NA; CDR3nt: TGTGCCAGCACCCTAGCTGTTACCGGGGAGCTGTTTTTT; CDR3aa: CASTLAVTGELFF
j_gene: TRBJ2-7; v_gene: TRBV7-9; abundance: many; d_gene: TRBD2; CDR3nt: TGTGCCAGCAGCCCCCCTGTCGGGGGGAGCTCCTACGAGCAGTACTTC; CDR3aa: CASSPPVGGSSYEQYF
j_gene: TRBJ2-2; v_gene: TRBV7-9; abundance: many; d_gene: NA; CDR3nt: TGTGCCAGCAGCCCCGTGAGGGCGACCGGGGAGCTGTTTTTT; CDR3aa: CASSPVRATGELFF
j_gene: TRBJ1-1; v_gene: TRBV11-2; abundance: few; d_gene: TRBD1; CDR3nt: TGTGCCAGCAGCCGTACAGGGGGGACTACTGAAGCTTTCTTT; CDR3aa: CASSRTGGTTEAFF
j_gene: TRBJ1-1; v_gene: TRBV6-2/TRBV6-3; abundance: NA; d_gene: NA; CDR3nt: TGTGCCAGCAGTTACGGGGCAGTCACTGAAGCTTTCTTT; CDR3aa: CASSYGAVTEAFF
j_gene: TRBJ2-1; v_gene: TRBV11-2; abundance: NA; d_gene: TRBD1; CDR3nt: TGTGCCAGCAGCTTAGAAGGACAGGGTGTTCATGAGCAGTTCTTC; CDR3aa: CASSLEGQGVHEQFF
j_gene: TRBJ2-7; v_gene: TRBV11-2; abundance: many; d_gene: NA; CDR3nt: TGTGCCAGCAGCTTAGGGGGCGACCTGCAGTACTTC; CDR3aa: CASSLGGDLQYF
j_gene: TRBJ1-1; v_gene: TRBV6-5; abundance: many; d_gene: NA; CDR3nt: TGTGCCAGCAGTTACGAGGGAGGGAACACTGAAGCTTTCTTT; CDR3aa: CASSYEGGNTEAFF
j_gene: TRBJ2-1; v_gene: TRBV28; abundance: NA; d_gene: NA; CDR3nt: TGTGCCAGCAGTGCCGGGACACCCGAGCAGTTCTTC; CDR3aa: CASSAGTPEQFF
j_gene: TRBJ2-7; v_gene: TRBV30; abundance: many; d_gene: NA; CDR3nt: TGTGCCTGGGACCACACAAGCTCCTACGAGCAGTACTTC; CDR3aa: CAWDHTSSYEQYF
j_gene: TRBJ2-1; v_gene: TRBV9; abundance: many; d_gene: TRBD2; CDR3nt: TGTGCCAGCAGCGTAGAGCGGGGGGCCCTTTACAATGAGCAGTTCTTC; CDR3aa: CASSVERGALYNEQFF
j_gene: TRBJ2-6; v_gene: TRBV11-3; abundance: many; d_gene: NA; CDR3nt: TGTGCCAGCAGCTCAGGGGTTAGGTCTGGGGCCAACGTCCTGACTTTC; CDR3aa: CASSSGVRSGANVLTF
j_gene: TRBJ1-1; v_gene: TRBV28; abundance: once; d_gene: NA; CDR3nt: TGTGCCAGCAGAAACTGGAACACTGAAGCTTTCTTT; CDR3aa: CASRNWNTEAFF
j_gene: TRBJ1-5; v_gene: TRBV10-3; abundance: many; d_gene: NA; CDR3nt: TGTGCCATCAGTGATAAAGGTTCTAGCAATCAGCCCCAGCATTTT; CDR3aa: CAISDKGSSNQPQHF
j_gene: TRBJ2-1; v_gene: TRBV11-3; abundance: many; d_gene: NA; CDR3nt: TGTGCCAGCAGCCTCCCCCCCGAGAATGAGCAGTTCTTC; CDR3aa: CASSLPPENEQFF
j_gene: TRBJ2-7; v_gene: TRBV5-1; abundance: NA; d_gene: NA; CDR3nt: TGCGCCAGCAGCTTTCACAGGGACACCTACGAGCAGTACTTC; CDR3aa: CASSFHRDTYEQYF
j_gene: TRBJ1-4; v_gene: TRBV2; abundance: many; d_gene: TRBD1; CDR3nt: TGTGCCAGCAGGAGACAGGGGAATAATGAAAAACTGTTTTTT; CDR3aa: CASRRQGNNEKLFF
j_gene: TRBJ2-1; v_gene: TRBV2; abundance: many; d_gene: TRBD2; CDR3nt: TGTGCCAGCAGAACTAGCGGGAGATTAAATGAGCAGTTCTTC; CDR3aa: CASRTSGRLNEQFF
j_gene: TRBJ2-5; v_gene: TRBV6-1; abundance: many; d_gene: NA; CDR3nt: TGTGCCAGCAGTACCCAGTGGGAAGAGACCCAGTACTTC; CDR3aa: CASSTQWEETQYF